The 21 T cell receptor beta chains presented below share a single source sample, sequenced in a study of blood T cell repertoires in COVID-19. The repertoire was sequenced with immunoSEQ multiplex PCR; TCRdb's copy has only in-frame clones and lacks some. The data contain about 250,000 clones, around 81% of them seen just once; the ten biggest clones take up more than 6%. Sequencing was done on a sample of peripheral blood. The receptors originated from an older woman with active or convalescent COVID-19.

The rearrangement links TRBV6-5 to TRBJ2-1; TRBD2 aligns across 7 bases. The CDR3 is 14 amino acids. Germline CDR1 reads MNHEY; CDR2 reads SVGAGI. The V gene end was trimmed by 10 bases and the J gene end by 1 base; junction bases not matched to a gene: 7. The CDR3 DNA follows: TGTGCCACACGTCGGCGGGGGTCCTACAATGAGCAGTTCTTC. It is translated as CATRRRGSYNEQFF.

The gene calls are TRBV5-6 and TRBJ2-7; 9 bases fit TRBD2. V was clipped by 2 bases and J by 7 bases; unmatched bases: 7. Per germline, CDR1 SGHDT and CDR2 YYEEEE. This CDR3 comprises 14 residues. The DNA of the CDR3 is TGTGCCAGCAGCTTCCGCGGGAGGGCCCAAGAGCAGTACTTC. As protein: CASSFRGRAQEQYF.

This chain links TRBV4-1 with TRBJ2-3; 10 bases line up with TRBD2. CDR3 length: 19 residues. V dropped 1 base and J dropped 2; count of bases not matched to a gene: 12. Germline CDR1 MGHRA, CDR2 YSYEKL. The CDR3 region has the DNA TGCGCCAGCAGCCAAGCAATCCGGAGCGGGGGGGCTCACACAGATACGCAGTATTTT. Translated, it gives CASSQAIRSGGAHTDTQYF.

This chain links TRBV28 with TRBJ1-1; D might be TRBD1 (5 bases). This CDR3 contains 15 residues. Per the germline V gene, CDR1 is MDHEN and CDR2 is SYDVKM. Between the trimmed V and J ends, which lost 5 bases and 3 bases, there was a span of 16 bases. CDR3 residues: CASSETSGAYTEAFF. The CDR3, as DNA: TGTGCCAGCAGTGAAACCTCTGGGGCGTACACTGAAGCTTTCTTT.

The chain combines TRBV7-9 with TRBJ2-3, with TRBD2 identical over 9 bases. Trimming took 6 bases from V and 0 from J; bases not matched to a gene: 4. This CDR3 comprises 15 residues. Per the germline V gene, CDR1 is SEHNR and CDR2 is FQNEAQ (reference sequence). CDR3 sequence (DNA): TGTGCCAGCAGGGCCACTAGCGGGAGCACAGATACGCAGTATTTT. Amino acids: CASRATSGSTDTQYF.

The chain recombines TRBV7-9 with TRBJ1-2; 11 bases fit TRBD1. The CDR3 totals 16 residues. The J segment lost 9 bases and the V segment lost 2 bases, leaving 11 bases of the junction unmatched. Germline CDR1 reads SEHNR; CDR2 reads FQNEAQ (reference sequence). CDR3 in DNA: TGTGCCAGCAGCTTAAGCGGACAGGGGGCGCAATTTCGCTACACCTTC. This translates into CASSLSGQGAQFRYTF.

This chain joins TRBV7-6 and TRBJ2-3; D is unclear. Germline V gene data show CDR1 as SGHVS and CDR2 as FNYEAQ. V lost 6 bases and J 1 base, leaving 11 bases between the germline ends. The CDR3 totals 14 residues. CDR3 sequence reads: CASSQLRGTDTQYF. CDR3 bases: TGTGCCAGCAGTCAATTACGCGGCACAGATACGCAGTATTTT.

This clone was picked up one time. The chain has TRBV18 and TRBJ1-1; maybe TRBD1 (5 bases). The V end lost 5 bases, the J end lost 11 bases, and 18 bases lay between the germline ends. The CDR3 totals 13 residues. The germline gives CDR1 KGHSH, CDR2 LQKENI. CDR3 in amino acids: CASSSRTPPMAFF. For the CDR3, the DNA is TGTGCCAGCTCATCACGGACACCTCCGATGGCTTTCTTT.

V gene TRBV4-2 combines with J gene TRBJ2-1, with D perhaps TRBD1 (6 bases). This CDR3 region has 15 residues. V was clipped by 1 base and J by 4 bases, with 11 bases between them. The germline gives CDR1 LGHNA, CDR2 YNFKEQ. The CDR3 DNA reads TGTGCCAGCAGCCAAGGACAGGCCCGATACAATGAGCAGTTCTTC. Protein: CASSQGQARYNEQFF.

The chain links TRBV5-6 to TRBJ1-2; TRBD1 matches 12 bases. This CDR3 contains 15 residues. Per the germline V gene, CDR1 is SGHDT and CDR2 is YYEEEE. The V and J ends lost 4 bases and 4 bases, in that order; junction bases with no gene match: 5. The CDR3 loop is CASSLPGQGAYGYTF. DNA of the CDR3: TGTGCCAGCAGCCTCCCGGGACAGGGGGCCTATGGCTACACCTTC. The variable domain in full, completed from reference TRBV5-6 and TRBJ1-2, reads DAGVTQSPTHLIKTRGQQVTLRCSPKSGHDTVSWYQQALGQGPQFIFQYYEEEERQRGNFPDRFSGHQFPNYSSELNVNALLLGDSALYLCASSLPGQGAYGYTFGSGTRLTVV.

The chain joins TRBV6-5 to TRBJ2-7; 11 nucleotides align to TRBD2. Germline V gene lookup returns CDR1 MNHEY and CDR2 SVGAGI. The CDR3 consists of 14 residues. Trimming cost V 6 bases and J 2 bases; bases outside gene matches: 3. The CDR3 DNA sequence: TGTGCCAGCAGATTAGCGGGAGGGGCCTACGAGCAGTACTTC. Translation: CASRLAGGAYEQYF.

Comments on this clone: The same CDR3 is also encoded by other DNA sequences in this sample. The J gene is TRBJ1-1, the V gene TRBV12-3 or TRBV12-4; D unresolved. CDR3 length: 13 amino acids. The ends were cut back, 6 bases at V and 0 bases at J, with 8 bases in the middle. CDR3 in amino acids: CASSFGMNTEAFF. CDR3 sequence (DNA): TGTGCCAGCAGCTTCGGGATGAACACTGAAGCTTTCTTT.

In its sample, this clone was seen once. V is TRBV12-3 or TRBV12-4 and J is TRBJ2-7, with 8 bases that match TRBD2. CDR3 length: 13 amino acids. V was clipped by 5 bases and J by 5 bases; unmatched bases: 5. CDR3 nucleotides: TGTGCCAGCAGTCCCACAGCGGGAGACGAGCAGTACTTC. This sequence encodes CASSPTAGDEQYF.

V usage is TRBV28 and J usage is TRBJ1-1; D perhaps matches TRBD1 (5 bases). This CDR3 contains 15 residues. From germline, CDR1 is MDHEN and CDR2 SYDVKM. V was pared by 2 bases and J by 5 bases, with 15 bases between. CDR3 DNA: TGTGCCAGCAGTTTAGGCTCAGGGTTTAGGACTGAAGCTTTCTTT. Protein sequence: CASSLGSGFRTEAFF.

The rearrangement joins TRBV11-3 to TRBJ2-5, with 8 bases matching TRBD1. This CDR3 contains 15 residues. Germline V lookup: CDR1 SGHNT, CDR2 YENEEA. J was trimmed by 5 bases and V by 5 bases; bases with no gene match: 10. The CDR3 is CASSTRQGARETQYF. CDR3 DNA sequence: TGTGCCAGCAGCACCCGCCAGGGGGCGCGGGAGACCCAGTACTTC.

The chain has TRBV7-2 and TRBJ1-3; tentatively, D is TRBD1 (5 bases). Germline V gene lookup returns CDR1 SGHTA and CDR2 FQGNSA. The CDR3 sequence is 15 residues long. The V end lost 6 bases, the J end lost 2 bases, and 14 bases lay between the germline ends. This chain's CDR3 is CASRVGGTAGNTIYF. The CDR3 DNA is TGTGCCAGCAGGGTCGGGGGGACGGCTGGAAACACCATATATTTT.

V usage is TRBV6-5 and J usage is TRBJ2-7; TRBD1 matches at 9 bases. Per germline, CDR1 MNHEY and CDR2 SVGAGI. CDR3 length: 12 residues. V dropped 4 bases and J dropped 13; count of bases not matched to a gene: 8. The CDR3 coding sequence is TGTGCCAGCAGTTCGGGGACAGGGTATACATACTTC. The encoded protein is CASSSGTGYTYF.

V and J are TRBV30 and TRBJ2-1; D not certain. The germline V gene encodes CDR1 GTSNPN and CDR2 SVGIG (reference sequence). The CDR3 consists of 13 residues. The germline V and J ends were trimmed by 0 bases and 6 bases, with 9 bases remaining between them. CDR3 loop: CAWSVLARNEQFF. The CDR3 DNA is TGTGCCTGGAGTGTACTTGCTCGCAATGAGCAGTTCTTC. Full variable domain (outside the CDR3, taken from reference TRBV30 and TRBJ2-1): SQTIHQWPATLVQPVGSPLSLECTVEGTSNPNLYWYRQAAGRGLQLLFYSVGIGQISSEVPQNLSASRPQDRQFILSSKKLLLSDSGFYLCAWSVLARNEQFFGPGTRLTVL.

V is TRBV5-5 and J is TRBJ1-6, with D perhaps TRBD1 (6 bases). CDR1 and CDR2 (germline): SGHKS, YYEKEE (reference sequence). There are 14 residues in the CDR3. V lost 1 base and J 9 bases, leaving 11 bases between the germline ends. The CDR3 region has the DNA TGTGCCAGCAGCTTGCAGGGGTCGGGTTCACCCCTCCACTTT. This encodes CASSLQGSGSPLHF.

This clone was counted a few times. The CDR3 nucleotides read TGTGCTAGTGGTTTGAGCTTGGGGCGGGAGGACTACGAGCAGTACTTC. Translating it yields CASGLSLGREDYEQYF. V is TRBV12-5 and J is TRBJ2-7, with 8 bases that match TRBD2. Germline V gene data show CDR1 as LGHNT and CDR2 as FRNRAP. V was clipped by 2 bases and J by 3 bases; unmatched bases: 9. This CDR3 contains 16 residues.

This clone was seen more than once but under ten times. As DNA, the CDR3 is TGTGCCAGCAGCTTTGGGACTAGCGGGAAAAGCTCCTACGAGCAGTACTTC. This sequence encodes CASSFGTSGKSSYEQYF. The V gene is TRBV7-8, the J gene TRBJ2-7; 13 bases agree with TRBD2. CDR3 size: 17 residues. Looked up from germline, CDR1 is SGHVS and CDR2 is FQNEAQ. Trimming at V came to 3 bases and at J to 0 bases, leaving 5 bases not matched to a gene.